Shown below are 13 T cell receptor beta chains from a single sample sequenced in a study of human T cells and chemical hapten exposure. Time point reported: patch test 2, 6 weeks after DPC sensitization. Treatment defined: therapeutic diphenylcyclopropenone sensitization with weekly scalp DPC. Each CDR3 protein gets one entry after TCRdb re-called the RACE reads with MiXCR. The repertoire holds approximately 100,000 distinct CDR3 sequences, 9.2% seen once, with 2.5% to 3.5% in the top ten. The material sequenced was whole blood, taken in connection with sensitization to the hapten diphenylcyclopropenone (DPC). These receptors all come from a woman in her forties with alopecia areata. Some clones in this sample may be carry-over from other donors' samples.

This clonotype was counted at least ten times. The chain links TRBV4-2 to TRBJ2-5; 9 positions match TRBD2. From germline, CDR1 is LGHNA and CDR2 YNFKEQ. The CDR3 runs to 18 residues. The J segment lost 3 bases and the V segment lost 0 bases, leaving 11 bases of the junction unmatched. The CDR3 region has the DNA TGTGCCAGCAGCCAAGACGTGTATCCAGCGGGGGGAGAAGAGACCCAGTACTTC. Its translation: CASSQDVYPAGGEETQYF.

The table lists this clonotype with a few counts. The genes are TRBV27 and TRBJ2-3, with D unclear. This CDR3 has 15 amino acids. Trimming removed 2 bases at V and 5 bases at J, with 14 bases between. The germline gives CDR1 MNHEY, CDR2 SMNVEV (reference sequence). CDR3 residues: CASSLVPGLGDTQYF. CDR3 DNA: TGTGCCAGCAGTTTAGTACCGGGCTTGGGAGATACGCAGTATTTT.

Turning to this clonotype: One base away lies a much larger clone, so this may be a sequencing read error. The chain's CDR3 is CAISWRGGQETQYF. The CDR3 DNA is TGTGCCATCAGTTGGCGGGGGGGTCAAGAGACCCAGTACTTC. V is TRBV6-6 and J is TRBJ2-5, with 9 bases that match TRBD2. Germline values: CDR1 MNHNY, CDR2 SVGAGI (reference sequence). The CDR3 length is 14 residues.

V gene TRBV27 combines with J gene TRBJ2-3; the D is unclear. The V and J ends lost 0 bases and 1 base respectively, with 11 bases between them. Germline CDR1 is MNHEY and CDR2 is SMNVEV (reference sequence). This CDR3 region has 16 residues. The CDR3 coding sequence is TGTGCCAGCAGTTTATCTACCCGCCTGGGCACAGATACGCAGTATTTT. It codes for CASSLSTRLGTDTQYF.

This clonotype was counted at least ten times. The CDR3 DNA sequence: TGTGCCAGCAGCTTACGGTTTAATTCACCCCTCCACTTT. Protein: CASSLRFNSPLHF. This chain connects TRBV5-4 to TRBJ1-6; D is unresolved. The CDR3 sequence is 13 residues long. CDR1 is SGHNT, CDR2 YYREEE, per germline (reference sequence). Between the trimmed V and J ends, which lost 2 bases and 6 bases, there was a span of 6 bases.

This clonotype occurred a few times. The chain uses TRBV10-3 and TRBJ1-2; D may be TRBD1 (5 bases). Trimming took 6 bases from V and 2 from J, leaving 13 bases between them. The CDR3 loop spans 14 amino acids. Germline CDR1 and CDR2: ENHRY and SYGVKD. CDR3 sequence reads: CAISMDGGNYGYTF. The CDR3 nucleotides read TGTGCCATCAGCATGGACGGGGGGAACTATGGCTACACCTTC.

On this clonotype itself: Possible read error: a much larger clone is one base away. The chain combines TRBV7-6 with TRBJ1-2, with a weak D call TRBD1 (6 bases). The germline V gene has CDR1 SGHVS and CDR2 FNYEAQ. The CDR3 consists of 17 residues. CDR3 sequence (DNA): TGTGCCAGCAGCCCCCTTGATGGGGACACTACTAACTATGGCAACACCTTC. Its protein product is CASSPLDGDTTNYGNTF.

This clonotype has a count of ten or more. This rearrangement joins TRBV9 to TRBJ2-2, with D tentatively TRBD1 or TRBD2 (5 bases each). Trimming pared 0 bases from V and 0 bases from J, leaving 6 bases between. The CDR3 length is 15 residues. Germline-derived CDR1 and CDR2 are SGDLS and YYNGEE. The CDR3 spells CASSVGGANTGELFF. The CDR3 DNA is TGTGCCAGCAGCGTAGGAGGGGCGAACACCGGGGAGCTGTTTTTT.

The chain joins TRBV3-1 to TRBJ2-7, with TRBD1 as a possible D gene (6 bases). The germline CDR1 and CDR2 sequences are LGHDT and YNNKEL (reference sequence). V lost 1 base to trimming and J lost 3 bases, with 10 bases between them. This CDR3 has 14 amino acids. In DNA form, the CDR3 reads TGTGCCAGCAGCCAAGCTCTACAGGGCTACGAGCAGTACTTC. Encoded protein: CASSQALQGYEQYF.

The sample holds many counts of this clonotype. V is TRBV7-9 and J is TRBJ2-1; 7 positions agree with TRBD1. CDR1 SEHNR and CDR2 FQNEAQ come from the germline V gene (reference sequence). The ends lost 7 bases at V and 0 bases at J; junction bases unmatched: 6. The CDR3 has 15 amino acids. This CDR3 reads CASKGTESSYNEQFF. For the CDR3, the DNA is TGTGCCAGCAAGGGGACAGAGAGCTCCTACAATGAGCAGTTCTTC. The complete variable domain, with remaining parts taken from reference TRBV7-9 and TRBJ2-1, reads DTGVSQNPRHKITKRGQNVTFRCDPISEHNRLYWYRQTLGQGPEFLTYFQNEAQLEKSRLLSDRFSAERPKGSFSTLEIQRTEQGDSAMYLCASKGTESSYNEQFFGPGTRLTVL.

In this sample, this clonotype turned up many times. This chain connects TRBV25-1 to TRBJ2-7; D gene unclear. Germline V gene data show CDR1 as MGHDK and CDR2 as SYGVNS. With 7 bases removed from V and 1 base from J, the gap between germline ends came to 20 bases. This CDR3 is 16 amino acids long. CDR3 sequence (DNA): TGTGCCAGCATTCCCCCGGGCAGGTTATCTTCCTACGAGCAGTACTTC. It codes for CASIPPGRLSSYEQYF.

Many counts were recorded for this clonotype. The CDR3, as DNA: TGTGCCAGCAGCCAAGATCGCAGCGGCAGCTCTGGAAACACCATATATTTT. It translates to CASSQDRSGSSGNTIYF. The rearrangement joins TRBV4-2 to TRBJ1-3, with D unclear. This CDR3 comprises 17 residues. Germline V gene sequence: CDR1 LGHNA, CDR2 YNFKEQ. V lost 0 bases to trimming and J lost 0 bases, with 12 bases between them.

This clonotype was counted only a few times. J is TRBJ2-7 and V is TRBV3-1; 9 nucleotides agree with TRBD2. CDR1 and CDR2 (germline): LGHDT, YNNKEL (reference sequence). CDR3 length: 14 residues. The V and J ends lost 2 bases and 7 bases, in that order; junction bases with no gene match: 6. CDR3 protein: CASSQSSGAREQYF. DNA of the CDR3: TGTGCCAGCAGCCAATCTAGCGGGGCGCGGGAGCAGTACTTC.